The entry below describes one T cell receptor (beta chain). Which antigen it targets is not known. No much larger clonotype is one base removed from it; base qualities were not supplied. CDR3 length: 12 amino acids, cysteine to phenylalanine. This entry keeps only the CDR3 DNA: 36 bases, framed from base 1. CDR1 and CDR2 (SNHLY, FYNNEI) derive from the germline V gene. The junction carries 16 bases between V and J, which are trimmed by 10 bases and 6 bases respectively. The data are from a study of T cell responses to AZD1222 COVID-19 vaccine (dated by TCRdb to 2020 to 2022). For the study in its entirety: AZD1222 recipients given second doses at about 4 weeks or at about 12 weeks were pooled, since spike-specific TCR depth and breadth were not found to differ between the two schedules. A total of approximately 250 trial participants underwent TCR sequencing, of whom more than 200 had received two doses of AZD1222 and roughly 26 had received two doses of the MenACWY control vaccine. Trial participants were enrolled by age into subgroups of 18-55, 56-69 and 70-plus years, and about 150, 27 and 61 TCR-sequenced participants, respectively, were included in these subgroups.

What the study reported, not specific to this receptor: Conclusions about previously exposed vaccinees were limited because only six AZD1222 recipients were SARS-CoV-2 seropositive at baseline. After two AZD1222 doses, spike-specific TCR breadth and depth were significantly higher than at day 0 and than in MenACWY recipients. Participants were mostly white British and included more females than males, and it was suggested by the authors that clonal diversity may have been underestimated. Because no day 14 peak-response samples were available, the repertoires could be characterized only after the peak T cell response. Vaccine-associated CD4 TCRs spanned the whole spike protein, with dominant responses in regions 160-218 and 743-854. The 56-69-year group was small, and its depth increase did not reach significance, likely because of low power. Nearly half of unique spike-specific TCRs reportedly recognized epitopes outside regions mutated in the B.1.351 and B.1.1.7 variants.

The sample's time point label, decoded: baseline before first vaccination. Vaccinee samples came from UK trials COV001 and COV002, including a single-blind randomized controlled phase 2/3 trial of AZD1222 (ChAdOx1 nCoV-19) in healthy adults. For TCRbeta chain sequencing, PBMC samples were collected from trial participants at day 0 and at day 28 after the second dose. The CDR3 regions of human TCRbeta chains were analyzed by immunosequencing. The authors' pipeline ran thus. TCRs in the repertoires were compared against a reference library of SARS-CoV-2-specific TCRs that had been generated with the MIRA antigen-specificity platform. Breadth was defined as the fraction of unique TCRs that were SARS-CoV-2-associated, and depth was defined as the fraction of total T cells that were SARS-CoV-2-associated. Using the MIRA data, each spike-specific TCR was mapped to the spike region that the TCR reacts to and placed in a CD4 or CD8 class. Log10-transformed breadth and depth values were compared by one-way ANOVA with Sidak's multiple comparisons tests. This immuneACCESS table, as held by TCRdb, lists in-frame sequences with V and J called but not all clones. Of the missing ones, under half trace to an unresolved V gene in checked studies; the others have no known cause. The DNA was the basis for D and trimming; V, J and clone size are from that table. The sample includes about 120,000 clones, with more than 75% observed a single time. Roughly an eighth of the sample rests with the top ten.

The chain employs TRBV2 and TRBJ2-7; TRBD1 is a weak D gene call, 6 bases matching. The sequenced sample was peripheral blood, obtained on day 0 of AZD1222 vaccination. The TCR comes from an adult in good health. CDR3 reads: CANAVTGLEQYF. The base sequence is TGTGCCAACGCGGTAACAGGGCTCGAGCAGTACTTC.